The 11 T cell receptor beta chains in this list originate from one sample, sequenced in a study of identical twins. In TCRdb, the 5' RACE reads were re-called with MiXCR into one record per CDR3 protein. The table has about 530,000 distinct CDR3 sequences, approximately 14% seen once. This sample was also put to use in a study of yellow fever vaccine responses in identical twins.

What was sequenced was CD4+ T cells sorted from blood. These receptors were obtained from a woman younger than 30 in good health.

The chain couples TRBV2 to TRBJ2-7, with D perhaps TRBD2 (5 bases). Germline V gene lookup returns CDR1 SNHLY and CDR2 FYNNEI. CDR3 length: 14 amino acids. The V end lost 7 bases, the J end lost 0 bases, and 13 bases lay between the germline ends. The CDR3 spells CASTRDGPSYEQYF. The CDR3, as DNA: TGTGCCAGCACGAGGGATGGGCCCTCCTACGAGCAGTACTTC.

The CDR3 protein is CSATWTGGLQETQYF. CDR3 DNA: TGCAGTGCTACCTGGACAGGGGGACTCCAAGAGACCCAGTACTTC. V gene TRBV20-1 combines with J gene TRBJ2-5; the match to TRBD1 covers 10 bases. The CDR3 has 15 residues. The V and J ends lost 4 bases and 1 base, in that order; junction bases with no gene match: 6. Germline V gene sequence: CDR1 DFQATT, CDR2 SNEGSKA (reference sequence).

The chain carries TRBV6-1 and TRBJ1-1; TRBD1 matches at 8 bases. This CDR3 is built from 15 residues. Trimming at V came to 6 bases and at J to 1 base, leaving 7 bases not matched to a gene. Germline V CDR1 and CDR2: MNHNS, SASEGT. The CDR3 nucleotides are TGTGCCAGCAGACCCGAAGGACAGGGGAACACTGAAGCTTTCTTT. Translation gives CASRPEGQGNTEAFF.

This chain connects TRBV11-2 to TRBJ2-5; the match to TRBD1 covers 7 bases. J was trimmed by 3 bases and V by 3 bases; bases with no gene match: 7. The CDR3 is made up of 15 amino acids. Germline CDR1 and CDR2: SGHAT and FQNNGV. The CDR3 reads CASSFQQGPKETQYF. CDR3 nucleotides: TGTGCCAGCAGCTTTCAACAGGGGCCAAAAGAGACCCAGTACTTC. The full variable domain, in which reference TRBV11-2 and TRBJ2-5 provide the parts outside the CDR3, is EAGVAQSPRYKIIEKRQSVAFWCNPISGHATLYWYQQILGQGPKLLIQFQNNGVVDDSQLPKDRFSAERLKGVDSTLKIQPAKLEDSAVYLCASSFQQGPKETQYFGPGTRLLVL.

The chain couples TRBV24-1 to TRBJ2-2; D possibly corresponds to TRBD2 (7 bases). The germline CDR1 and CDR2 sequences are KGHDR and SFDVKD. This CDR3 is 16 amino acids long. V dropped 3 bases and J dropped 2 bases, with 12 bases sitting between them. The CDR3: CATSDPPGGNTGELFF. The CDR3 DNA reads TGTGCCACCAGTGATCCCCCGGGGGGCAACACCGGGGAGCTGTTTTTT.

This clonotype was seen ten or more times. The V call is TRBV12-3 or TRBV12-4, the J call TRBJ2-2; 8 nucleotides agree with TRBD2. V lost 6 bases to trimming and J lost 1 base; unmatched junction nucleotides: 4. This CDR3 contains 15 residues. CDR3 amino acids: CASSRAGGNTGELFF. CDR3 in DNA: TGTGCCAGCAGCAGGGCGGGAGGGAACACCGGGGAGCTGTTTTTT.

This clonotype was observed a few times. The rearrangement joins TRBV12-3 or TRBV12-4 to TRBJ2-3, with D unclear. This CDR3 comprises 14 residues. V lost 3 bases to trimming and J lost 2 bases, with 9 bases between them. Here the CDR3 reads CASSFSRYTDTQYF. CDR3 in DNA: TGTGCCAGCAGTTTTTCCCGGTACACAGATACGCAGTATTTT.

The V call is TRBV5-1, the J call TRBJ1-1; D remains unclear. This CDR3 region has 13 residues. Germline loops: CDR1 SGHRS, CDR2 YFSETQ. V was trimmed by 4 bases and J by 0 bases, leaving 7 bases between them. CDR3 protein: CASSPEMNTEAFF. The CDR3 region has the DNA TGCGCCAGCAGCCCTGAAATGAACACTGAAGCTTTCTTT.

The chain uses TRBV19 and TRBJ2-7, with TRBD1 as a possible D gene (5 bases). V dropped 3 bases and J dropped 3 bases, with 9 bases sitting between them. Germline V gene sequence: CDR1 LNHDA, CDR2 SQIVND (reference sequence). This CDR3 region has 13 residues. CDR3 nucleotide sequence: TGTGCCAGTAGTATTGGAAGGGGCTACGAGCAGTACGTC. This gives the protein CASSIGRGYEQYV.

This clonotype was found a few times. The chain recombines TRBV15 with TRBJ2-3; no firm D call. CDR1 and CDR2 (germline): LNHNV, YYDKDF (reference sequence). The CDR3 runs 18 residues. The V and J ends lost 1 base and 0 bases respectively, with 17 bases between them. The CDR3 is CATSRVQGRYLSTDTQYF. The CDR3 coding sequence is TGTGCCACCAGCAGAGTTCAAGGGCGGTACCTGAGCACAGATACGCAGTATTTT.

The chain combines TRBV24-1 with TRBJ1-1; possibly TRBD1 for D (5 bases). The germline CDR1 and CDR2 sequences are KGHDR and SFDVKD. Trimming removed 1 base at V and 7 bases at J, with 9 bases between. This CDR3 region has 13 residues. This CDR3 is CATSDFRASEAFF. CDR3 DNA sequence: TGTGCCACCAGTGATTTCAGGGCGAGTGAAGCTTTCTTT.